One and the same sample provided the 20 T cell receptor beta chains below, sequenced in a study of blood T cells in healthy people across ages. Alongside a J-beta primer mix, a sample-barcoded 5' primer served in a second PCR lasting 7 to 11 cycles. TCRdb re-derived calls from the 5' RACE reads in MiXCR, one entry per CDR3 protein. The data contain 700,000 or so distinct CDR3 sequences, 22% of them singletons. Sequences were obtained from blood. The receptors here all came from a man aged 70 or older in good health.

The genes are TRBV4-1 and TRBJ1-4, with a possible D match to TRBD1 (5 bases). From germline, CDR1 is MGHRA and CDR2 YSYEKL. The CDR3 runs 14 residues. Trimming took off 4 bases at V and 7 bases at J, with 13 bases between the two ends. DNA for the CDR3: TGCGCCAGCAGCCCCGGGACGCCGGGTGAAAAACTGTTTTTT. This gives the protein CASSPGTPGEKLFF.

V is TRBV25-1 and J is TRBJ2-7; a weak D match, TRBD1 (5 bases). CDR1 is MGHDK and CDR2 is SYGVNS in the germline V gene. This CDR3 is 15 amino acids long. V was clipped by 3 bases and J by 0 bases, with 12 bases between them. CDR3 in DNA: TGTGCCAGCAGTGAGGTAGGGGCAAGCTCCTACGAGCAGTACTTC. Translation: CASSEVGASSYEQYF.

The J gene is TRBJ1-2, the V gene TRBV7-9; TRBD1 aligns across 7 bases. This CDR3 comprises 17 residues. V lost 0 bases to trimming and J lost 5 bases; unmatched junction nucleotides: 12. CDR1 is SEHNR, CDR2 FQNEAQ, per germline (reference sequence). As DNA, the CDR3 is TGTGCCAGCAGCTTAGCGAGACAGGGTTCCTTACGGTATGGCTACACCTTC. This translates into CASSLARQGSLRYGYTF.

The chain is built from TRBV5-5 and TRBJ1-3, with D tentatively TRBD1 (6 bases). The V and J ends lost 3 bases and 0 bases respectively, with 13 bases between them. The CDR3 has 16 residues. In germline, CDR1 is SGHKS, CDR2 YYEKEE (reference sequence). CDR3 region: CASSSITGTSGNTIYF. The CDR3 nucleotides read TGTGCCAGCAGCTCCATTACAGGGACCTCTGGAAACACCATATATTTT. The whole variable domain, remainder taken from reference TRBV5-5 and TRBJ1-3, is DAGVTQSPTHLIKTRGQQVTLRCSPISGHKSVSWYQQVLGQGPQFIFQYYEKEERGRGNFPDRFSARQFPNYSSELNVNALLLGDSALYLCASSSITGTSGNTIYFGEGSWLTVV.

This clonotype has more than one count but fewer than ten. A much larger clone lies one base from this, so it may be a read error. The rearrangement joins TRBV7-9 to TRBJ1-1, with no clear D. The CDR3 spans 16 residues. Germline loops: CDR1 SEHNR, CDR2 FQNEAQ (reference sequence). The CDR3 coding sequence is TGTGCCAGCAGCCCACAAGGATGGCTCGGGAACACTGCAGCTTTCTTT. Translation gives CASSPQGWLGNTAAFF.

V is TRBV29-1 and J is TRBJ1-2; D is unresolved. Germline V gives CDR1 SQVTM, CDR2 ANQGSEA. Trimming cost V 0 bases and J 8 bases, with 7 bases left between them. This CDR3 spans 11 amino acids. The CDR3 DNA sequence: TGCAGCGTTGAAGAACGTGTCGGCTACACCTTC. It is translated as CSVEERVGYTF.

This clonotype was counted a few times. The chain uses TRBV5-1 and TRBJ2-3; TRBD1 matches 8 bases. CDR3 size: 13 residues. Trimming cost V 8 bases and J 3 bases; bases outside gene matches: 5. In germline, CDR1 is SGHRS, CDR2 YFSETQ. CDR3 nucleotides: TGCGCCAGTGTGGGACAGGCAACAGATACGCAGTATTTT. Residues: CASVGQATDTQYF.

Only a few counts were recorded for this clonotype. The V gene is TRBV6-2 or TRBV6-3, the J gene TRBJ2-1; D is unresolved. The CDR3 totals 11 residues. The germline gives CDR1 MNHEY, CDR2 SVGEGT. The germline V and J ends were trimmed by 7 bases and 4 bases, with 5 bases remaining between them. CDR3 DNA: TGTGCCAGCAACCGGTACAATGAGCAGTTCTTC. Translating it yields CASNRYNEQFF.

There are a few counts of this clonotype. CDR3 protein: CASSLTSGLAGTSYNEQFF. The CDR3 DNA reads TGTGCCAGCAGCTTAACCAGTGGACTAGCGGGGACCTCCTACAATGAGCAGTTCTTC. J is TRBJ2-1 and V is TRBV7-3; 12 bases agree with TRBD2. Germline V lookup: CDR1 SGHTA, CDR2 FQGTGA. Trimming cost V 0 bases and J 0 bases; bases outside gene matches: 6. The CDR3 spans 19 residues.

This clonotype came up a few times. The V and J genes are TRBV20-1 and TRBJ2-6; 7 nucleotides match TRBD1. Germline CDR1 DFQATT, CDR2 SNEGSKA (reference sequence). V shed 5 bases, J shed 3 bases, and the junction held 4 bases outside the gene matches. The CDR3 sequence is 14 residues long. For the CDR3, the DNA is TGCAGTGCTCTAACAGGGGTTGGGGCCAACGTCCTGACTTTC. Protein product: CSALTGVGANVLTF.

The chain couples TRBV20-1 to TRBJ1-2; possibly TRBD1 for D (6 bases). The CDR3 runs to 12 residues. Germline V gene data show CDR1 as DFQATT and CDR2 as SNEGSKA (reference sequence). Trimming took off 4 bases at V and 6 bases at J, with 12 bases between the two ends. The CDR3 region has the DNA TGCAGTGCTATTACAGGGTCCCATGGCTACACCTTC. This codes for CSAITGSHGYTF.

The rearrangement links TRBV5-6 to TRBJ1-1; possibly TRBD1 for D (5 bases). Germline CDR1 reads SGHDT; CDR2 reads YYEEEE. This CDR3 region has 14 residues. With 4 bases removed from V and 5 bases from J, the gap between germline ends came to 15 bases. The CDR3 reads CASSVDTWGTEAFF. The CDR3 DNA reads TGTGCCAGCAGCGTGGACACCTGGGGGACTGAAGCTTTCTTT.

This clonotype was found a few times. The gene calls are TRBV3-1 and TRBJ2-7; 9 bases map to TRBD2. The V and J ends lost 2 bases and 3 bases, in that order; junction bases with no gene match: 2. Germline V gene lookup returns CDR1 LGHDT and CDR2 YNNKEL (reference sequence). The CDR3 runs 14 residues. CDR3 in amino acids: CASSQTTSGYEQYV. CDR3 DNA: TGTGCCAGCAGCCAAACGACTAGCGGCTACGAGCAGTACGTC.

The table lists this clonotype with a few counts. The V call is TRBV2, the J call TRBJ2-4, with D unclear. Germline CDR1 SNHLY, CDR2 FYNNEI. The V end was cut by 6 bases, the J end by 3 bases, with 9 bases between. There are 13 residues in the CDR3. CDR3 sequence: CASRVFGKNIQYF. The CDR3 DNA reads TGTGCCAGCAGGGTTTTCGGCAAAAACATTCAGTACTTC.

This chain connects TRBV29-1 to TRBJ1-1; 7 bases match TRBD1. CDR1 SQVTM and CDR2 ANQGSEA come from the germline V gene. The J segment lost 5 bases and the V segment lost 4 bases, leaving 4 bases of the junction unmatched. CDR3 length equals 12 residues. The CDR3 DNA reads TGCAGCGTTGCAGGGGGAAGAACTGAAGCTTTCTTT. This gives the protein CSVAGGRTEAFF. The variable domain in full, with the rest retrieved from reference TRBV29-1 and TRBJ1-1, is SAVISQKPSRDICQRGTSLTIQCQVDSQVTMMFWYRQQPGQSLTLIATANQGSEATYESGFVIDKFPISRPNLTFSTLTVSNMSPEDSSIYLCSVAGGRTEAFFGQGTRLTVV.

V gene TRBV12-3 or TRBV12-4 combines with J gene TRBJ2-3; possible D gene TRBD2, 5 bases. Trimming pared 2 bases from V and 4 bases from J, leaving 16 bases between. The CDR3 is 16 amino acids. The CDR3 DNA reads TGTGCCAGCAGTTTATCTAGCAGGAGAATTGCAGATACGCAGTATTTT. This gives the protein CASSLSSRRIADTQYF.

This clonotype came up a few times. V usage is TRBV29-1 and J usage is TRBJ2-3, with 8 nucleotides matching TRBD1. CDR1 is SQVTM and CDR2 is ANQGSEA in the germline V gene. The CDR3 is 13 residues long. Trimming at V came to 4 bases and at J to 5 bases, leaving 5 bases not matched to a gene. The CDR3 DNA sequence: TGCAGCGTTGGAGCAGGGGGCTTAGATACGCAGTATTTT. It yields the protein CSVGAGGLDTQYF.

This clonotype was found many times. This sequence joins TRBV7-2 and TRBJ1-1; 8 bases are a match to TRBD1. CDR1 and CDR2 (germline): SGHTA, FQGNSA. The CDR3 covers 15 residues. Trimming cost V 5 bases and J 1 base; bases outside gene matches: 6. The CDR3 nucleotides read TGTGCCAGCAGCCTGGGGGACAGGCAGAACACTGAAGCTTTCTTT. Its translation is CASSLGDRQNTEAFF.

The rearrangement links TRBV15 to TRBJ1-2, with D hard to call. CDR1 is LNHNV and CDR2 is YYDKDF in the germline V gene (reference sequence). V lost 7 bases, J lost 3 bases, and 15 bases lay in between. This CDR3 has 14 residues. The CDR3 nucleotides are TGTGCCACCACCGAGAGACCCCAAGACTATGGCTACACCTTC. This translates into CATTERPQDYGYTF.

This clonotype was counted only a few times. The chain couples TRBV3-1 to TRBJ1-3; no clear D gene. V shed 1 base and J shed 2 bases, with 9 bases lying between them. Germline loops: CDR1 LGHDT, CDR2 YNNKEL (reference sequence). The CDR3 is made up of 15 amino acids. The CDR3 region has the DNA TGTGCCAGCAGCCAAGGCATAGCGGCTGGAAACACCATATATTTT. Protein product: CASSQGIAAGNTIYF. The variable domain in full, with the rest retrieved from reference TRBV3-1 and TRBJ1-3, is DTAVSQTPKYLVTQMGNDKSIKCEQNLGHDTMYWYKQDSKKFLKIMFSYNNKELIINETVPNRFSPKSPDKAHLNLHINSLELGDSAVYFCASSQGIAAGNTIYFGEGSWLTVV.